The present T cell receptor beta chain was sequenced within a study of blood T cell repertoires in COVID-19. This CDR3 comprises 13 residues. The V end lost 8 bases, the J end lost 4 bases, and 14 bases lay between the germline ends. Per the germline V gene, CDR1 is MDHEN and CDR2 is SYDVKM. This clone has a single count. The data were produced by immunoSEQ multiplex PCR, yet TCRdb's version contains in-frame clones alone and is incomplete. The sample lists 120,000 to 150,000 clones, 87% occurring once. The chain has TRBV28 and TRBJ1-2; D remains unclear. Input material: peripheral blood. The receptor was isolated from a man older than 75 with acute or convalescent COVID-19. The CDR3 is CASQNGEGYGYTF. The CDR3 bases are TGTGCCAGCCAGAACGGGGAGGGCTATGGCTACACCTTC.